The TCR beta chain described here comes from a study of blood T cell repertoires in COVID-19. At the level of the study: Whether acute or convalescent, the COVID-19 samples came from the United States, Italy and Spain. T cells, B-cell-depleted T cells, or PBMCs supplied cDNA or gDNA.

Germline CDR1 and CDR2: SNHLY and FYNNEI. The V gene end was trimmed by 5 bases and the J gene end by 6 bases; junction bases not matched to a gene: 5. The CDR3 runs 13 residues. Under the authors' procedure: Reference gene primer amplification yielded estimated nucleated cell counts. TCRdb keeps only in-frame clones here, not all; method: immunoSEQ multiplex PCR. The V and J calls and clone size come from that table; D and trimming were worked out from the DNA. The data hold about 300,000 clones, with roughly 85% observed a single time. For recovered donors of Cohort 3, there were two negative PCRs, clearance, or symptom resolution.

This clonotype was sampled from a woman aged 50 to 65 who had recovered from COVID-19. The rearrangement links TRBV2 to TRBJ1-2; TRBD1 agrees at 8 bases. The sequenced sample was PBMCs or T cells enriched from blood (not recorded which). CDR3 loop: CASSFTGGNGYTF. The CDR3 DNA sequence: TGTGCCAGCAGTTTCACAGGGGGTAATGGCTACACCTTC.